Listed here are 27 T cell receptor beta chains from one sample, sequenced in a study of T cell changes during pregnancy in multiple sclerosis. This table comes from immunoSEQ multiplex PCR, and its TCRdb copy is limited to in-frame clones, with some not included. The sample contains 84,000 or so clones, 94% of which appear only once. This material consisted of peripheral blood, taken in the third trimester of pregnancy. The receptors here all came from a female donor with multiple sclerosis, enrolled in a pregnancy study.

This chain uses TRBV27 with TRBJ2-3, with D possibly matching TRBD2 (5 bases). V lost 3 bases, J lost 1 base, and 11 bases lay in between. Germline V gene data show CDR1 as MNHEY and CDR2 as SMNVEV (reference sequence). The CDR3 contains 15 residues. The CDR3 nucleotides read TGTGCCAGCAGTTTCGGGATTGAAGGCACAGATACGCAGTATTTT. Amino acid sequence: CASSFGIEGTDTQYF.

The chain combines TRBV6-5 with TRBJ2-1, with 11 bases aligning to TRBD1. Germline lookup yields CDR1 MNHEY and CDR2 SVGAGI. This CDR3 comprises 15 residues. Losses at the gene ends were 6 bases for V and 6 bases for J; bases not matched to a gene: 7. As DNA, the CDR3 is TGTGCCAGCAGGCCCGGGACAGGGGGATTCAATGAGCAGTTCTTC. Encoded protein: CASRPGTGGFNEQFF.

This chain joins TRBV9 and TRBJ2-1, with TRBD2 as a possible D gene (5 bases). CDR1 is SGDLS, CDR2 YYNGEE, per germline. V dropped 4 bases and J dropped 0 bases, with 14 bases sitting between them. The CDR3 runs to 16 residues. DNA of the CDR3: TGTGCCAGCAGCCTTTCGCGGGCCAGCTCCTACAATGAGCAGTTCTTC. This gives the protein CASSLSRASSYNEQFF.

This clone was found once. The rearrangement joins TRBV9 to TRBJ2-2; a possible D gene is TRBD1 (6 bases). V was pared by 3 bases and J by 4 bases, with 10 bases between. The germline CDR1 and CDR2 sequences are SGDLS and YYNGEE. This CDR3 spans 14 amino acids. The CDR3 sequence is CASSETGITGELFF. For the CDR3, the DNA is TGTGCCAGCAGCGAGACAGGAATCACCGGGGAGCTGTTTTTT.

V gene TRBV5-4 combines with J gene TRBJ1-2; D not certain. V was pared by 1 base and J by 0 bases, with 7 bases between. This CDR3 is built from 14 residues. Germline assignment: CDR1 SGHNT and CDR2 YYREEE (reference sequence). In nucleotides, the CDR3 is TGTGCCAGCAGCTTGAGCGGTTCTAACTATGGCTACACCTTC. Translation: CASSLSGSNYGYTF.

The rearrangement links TRBV18 to TRBJ2-5; 9 bases fit TRBD1. The CDR3 loop spans 15 amino acids. Per the germline V gene, CDR1 is KGHSH and CDR2 is LQKENI. The J segment lost 5 bases and the V segment lost 3 bases, leaving 7 bases of the junction unmatched. In DNA, the CDR3 is TGTGCCAGCTCACCTGGGACAGGGTTTTCGGAGACCCAGTACTTC. This codes for CASSPGTGFSETQYF.

The chain couples TRBV30 to TRBJ2-5; possibly TRBD1 for D (6 bases). Germline assignment: CDR1 GTSNPN and CDR2 SVGIG (reference sequence). V was clipped by 1 base and J by 5 bases, with 17 bases between them. The CDR3 is 15 residues long. Here the CDR3 reads CAWSGTQGSGETQYF. CDR3 bases: TGTGCCTGGAGTGGGACACAGGGCAGTGGGGAGACCCAGTACTTC.

The chain couples TRBV7-8 to TRBJ2-5; no clear D. The CDR3 runs to 15 residues. Germline CDR1 reads SGHVS; CDR2 reads FQNEAQ. Trimming pared 6 bases from V and 7 bases from J, leaving 21 bases between. The CDR3 nucleotides read TGTGCCAGCAGACCCGGTCGGATTGAAAGAGGGACCCAGTACTTC. This translates into CASRPGRIERGTQYF.

In nucleotides, the CDR3 is TGTGCCAGCAGCTTAGCCATCGGCAGGGGGCTTTCGTATGGCTACACCTTC. It codes for CASSLAIGRGLSYGYTF. V gene TRBV7-8 combines with J gene TRBJ1-2; TRBD1 agrees at 8 bases. CDR1 is SGHVS, CDR2 FQNEAQ, per germline. With 0 bases clipped from V and 5 bases from J, the junction kept 11 bases outside the gene matches. This CDR3 is built from 17 residues. The complete variable domain, with remaining parts taken from reference TRBV7-8 and TRBJ1-2, reads GAGVSQSPRYKVAKRGQDVALRCDPISGHVSLFWYQQALGQGPEFLTYFQNEAQLDKSGLPSDRFFAERPEGSVSTLKIQRTQQEDSAVYLCASSLAIGRGLSYGYTFGSGTRLTVV.

J is TRBJ1-1 and V is TRBV9; D is perhaps TRBD1 (5 bases). This CDR3 spans 14 amino acids. Trimming took 0 bases from V and 4 from J, leaving 10 bases between them. Germline V gene lookup returns CDR1 SGDLS and CDR2 YYNGEE. The chain's CDR3 is CASSVAGGGTEAFF. The CDR3 nucleotides are TGTGCCAGCAGCGTAGCCGGGGGGGGCACTGAAGCTTTCTTT.

The gene calls are TRBV9 and TRBJ2-3, with a possible D match to TRBD2 (6 bases). CDR3 length: 13 residues. V was trimmed by 1 base and J by 4 bases, leaving 7 bases between them. Germline CDR1 reads SGDLS; CDR2 reads YYNGEE. DNA of the CDR3: TGTGCCAGCAGCGTATGGGGGGCAGATACGCAGTATTTT. This encodes CASSVWGADTQYF.

A remark on this clone: At one boundary the junction diverges from the germline segment, which might be a read error. The rearrangement uses TRBV27 and TRBJ2-3; 8 nucleotides line up with TRBD2. The germline CDR1 and CDR2 sequences are MNHEY and SMNVEV (reference sequence). This CDR3 is 14 amino acids long. This chain's CDR3 is CATRPGGSTYTQYF. In nucleotides, the CDR3 is TGTGCCACCCGCCCGGGGGGGAGCACATATACGCAGTATTTT.

The chain combines TRBV27 with TRBJ2-1; 11 bases fit TRBD2. From germline, CDR1 is MNHEY and CDR2 SMNVEV (reference sequence). This CDR3 is built from 14 residues. V dropped 5 bases and J dropped 5; count of bases not matched to a gene: 2. CDR3 sequence: CASSGTSGHNEQFF. The CDR3 nucleotides read TGTGCCAGCAGTGGGACTAGCGGACACAATGAGCAGTTCTTC.

This rearrangement joins TRBV27 to TRBJ1-6; unclear D gene. The CDR3 sequence is 15 residues long. CDR1 and CDR2 from the germline V gene are MNHEY and SMNVEV (reference sequence). Trimming took 3 bases from V and 2 from J, leaving 8 bases between them. CDR3: CASSFSRAYNSPLHF. The DNA of the CDR3 is TGTGCCAGCAGTTTCAGCCGGGCCTATAATTCACCCCTCCACTTT.

The rearrangement uses TRBV9 and TRBJ1-2; D unresolved. Trimming shortened V by 0 bases and J by 6 bases, and 9 bases separated the two germline ends. There are 13 residues in the CDR3. The germline V gene encodes CDR1 SGDLS and CDR2 YYNGEE. In DNA form, the CDR3 reads TGTGCCAGCAGCGTAGTAGGGAGCAATGGCTACACCTTC. It yields the protein CASSVVGSNGYTF.

The CDR3 nucleotides are TGTGCCAGCAGTACCCTTAAGCGCTACGAGCAGTACTTC. Translating it yields CASSTLKRYEQYF. The genes are TRBV6-5 and TRBJ2-7; D remains unclear. The V gene's germline CDR1 is MNHEY and CDR2 SVGAGI. The germline V and J ends were trimmed by 5 bases and 3 bases, with 11 bases remaining between them. The CDR3 runs 13 residues.

This clone has just one count. The gene calls are TRBV6-5 and TRBJ2-5; D might be TRBD1 (6 bases). The CDR3 covers 14 residues. The ends were cut back, 10 bases at V and 0 bases at J, with 15 bases in the middle. Germline CDR1 MNHEY, CDR2 SVGAGI. The CDR3 DNA reads as TGTGCCACATCAAAAAACAGGGACCAAGAGACCCAGTACTTC. Protein product: CATSKNRDQETQYF.

This clone has a handful of counts. This chain connects TRBV7-9 to TRBJ1-1, with D perhaps matching TRBD1 (6 bases). CDR3 length equals 13 residues. Germline-derived CDR1 and CDR2 are SEHNR and FQNEAQ (reference sequence). Deletions cut 3 bases from V and 8 bases from J, with 13 bases between. CDR3 protein: CASSLVHDREAFF. CDR3 DNA sequence: TGTGCCAGCAGCTTGGTCCATGACAGGGAAGCTTTCTTT.

The V gene is TRBV19, the J gene TRBJ1-4, with no clear D. Trimming removed 7 bases at V and 8 bases at J, with 14 bases between. The CDR3 runs 13 residues. Germline-derived CDR1 and CDR2 are LNHDA and SQIVND (reference sequence). The CDR3 loop is CASNGREEEKLFF. The CDR3 nucleotides are TGTGCCAGTAATGGAAGGGAGGAGGAAAAACTGTTTTTT.

CDR3: CASSRSPGTGSNTEAFF. CDR3 sequence (DNA): TGCGCCAGCAGCCGAAGTCCCGGGACAGGCTCGAACACTGAAGCTTTCTTT. This chain joins TRBV4-1 and TRBJ1-1; 8 bases agree with TRBD1. This CDR3 spans 17 amino acids. V shed 4 bases, J shed 1 base, and the junction held 11 bases outside the gene matches. The germline V gene has CDR1 MGHRA and CDR2 YSYEKL.

This clone was counted a single time. The V gene is TRBV6-6, the J gene TRBJ2-3; TRBD2 matches at 12 bases. Germline loops: CDR1 MNHNY, CDR2 SVGAGI (reference sequence). This CDR3 region has 16 residues. J gave up 5 bases and V 2 bases, and 5 bases lay outside the gene matches. The CDR3 region has the DNA TGTGCCAGCAGTTACCCCGGACTAGCGGGAATAGATACGCAGTATTTT. Translation: CASSYPGLAGIDTQYF.

The chain combines TRBV2 with TRBJ2-7, with 7 bases aligning to TRBD2. Germline trimming cut 2 bases from V and 0 bases from J; bases unmatched to any gene: 4. This CDR3 region has 15 residues. Germline V gives CDR1 SNHLY, CDR2 FYNNEI. The CDR3 region has the DNA TGTGCCAGCAGTGAATCGGGGGGACCCTCCTACGAGCAGTACTTC. Translating it yields CASSESGGPSYEQYF. Full variable domain (outside the CDR3, taken from reference TRBV2 and TRBJ2-7): EPEVTQTPSHQVTQMGQEVILRCVPISNHLYFYWYRQILGQKVEFLVSFYNNEISEKSEIFDDQFSVERPDGSNFTLKIRSTKLEDSAMYFCASSESGGPSYEQYFGPGTRLTVT.

The rearrangement uses TRBV19 and TRBJ1-4; 9 bases line up with TRBD1. Looked up from germline, CDR1 is LNHDA and CDR2 is SQIVND (reference sequence). CDR3 length: 13 residues. V was clipped by 4 bases and J by 13 bases; unmatched bases: 7. CDR3 sequence: CASSTRDRDRLFF. CDR3 in DNA: TGTGCCAGTAGTACTCGGGACAGGGACCGACTGTTTTTT.

The chain carries TRBV19 and TRBJ1-1, with D perhaps matching TRBD1 (5 bases). The V end was cut by 7 bases, the J end by 5 bases, with 11 bases between. The germline gives CDR1 LNHDA, CDR2 SQIVND (reference sequence). This CDR3 has 12 residues. CDR3 DNA: TGTGCCAGTACTCAGGGTTCTACTGAAGCTTTCTTT. It translates to CASTQGSTEAFF.

This chain joins TRBV5-1 and TRBJ1-6, with D perhaps matching TRBD1 (6 bases). The CDR3 contains 16 residues. The germline CDR1 and CDR2 sequences are SGHRS and YFSETQ. V lost 2 bases and J 10 bases, leaving 19 bases between the germline ends. CDR3 bases: TGCGCCAGCAGCTTTGGGGGCGGAGGGGAGGGCTCACCCCTCCACTTT. Protein product: CASSFGGGGEGSPLHF. The variable domain in full, completed from reference TRBV5-1 and TRBJ1-6, reads KAGVTQTPRYLIKTRGQQVTLSCSPISGHRSVSWYQQTPGQGLQFLFEYFSETQRNKGNFPGRFSGRQFSNSRSEMNVSTLELGDSALYLCASSFGGGGEGSPLHFGNGTRLTVT.

This rearrangement joins TRBV14 to TRBJ1-2; the D is unclear. The CDR3 runs to 14 residues. Germline V CDR1 and CDR2: SGHDN, FVKESK. V lost 1 base and J 4 bases, leaving 10 bases between the germline ends. The CDR3 DNA reads TGTGCCAGCAGCCAAGGTGATCCACTCTATGGCTACACCTTC. Its protein is CASSQGDPLYGYTF.

The chain combines TRBV19 with TRBJ2-1; 8 bases fit TRBD2. V dropped 1 base and J dropped 5; count of bases not matched to a gene: 4. The CDR3 extends over 15 amino acids. Germline CDR1 reads LNHDA; CDR2 reads SQIVND (reference sequence). The CDR3 loop reads CASSIGGSGDNEQFF. In DNA, the CDR3 is TGTGCCAGTAGTATAGGTGGTAGCGGGGACAATGAGCAGTTCTTC.